Presented here are 22 T cell receptor beta chains from one specimen sequenced in a study of beta chain features in type 1 diabetes. Since all of the isolated RNA was reverse transcribed, expressed TCRB transcripts were what got sequenced. The method was immunoSEQ multiplex PCR; TCRdb's version includes in-frame clones alone and lacks a portion of them. The sample records under 250,000 clones, around 9.9% being singletons. The specimen was central memory CD4+ T cells from blood. Receptors were obtained from a young man in good health.

The gene calls are TRBV25-1 and TRBJ1-1; TRBD1 is a possible D gene (5 bases). Germline V gene lookup returns CDR1 MGHDK and CDR2 SYGVNS. The CDR3 runs to 15 residues. Trimming stripped 3 bases from V and 1 base from J, with 12 bases between. Written as DNA, the CDR3 is TGTGCCAGCAGTGATTGGGGGAAGGAGAACACTGAAGCTTTCTTT. Translated: CASSDWGKENTEAFF. Full variable domain (rest looked up from reference TRBV25-1 and TRBJ1-1): EADIYQTPRYLVIGTGKKITLECSQTMGHDKMYWYQQDPGMELHLIHYSYGVNSTEKGDLSSESTVSRIRTEHFPLTLESARPSHTSQYLCASSDWGKENTEAFFGQGTRLTVV.

The chain has TRBV7-8 and TRBJ2-5; 12 bases fit TRBD2. CDR3 size: 15 residues. Losses at the gene ends were 0 bases for V and 5 bases for J; bases not matched to a gene: 1. Germline-derived CDR1 and CDR2 are SGHVS and FQNEAQ. DNA for the CDR3: TGTGCCAGCAGCTTAGCCCTAGCGGGGGGGGAGACCCAGTACTTC. It is translated as CASSLALAGGETQYF.

In its sample, this clone was seen a few times. The genes are TRBV29-1 and TRBJ2-1; 10 bases line up with TRBD2. CDR3 length equals 14 residues. The V gene end was trimmed by 6 bases and the J gene end by 4 bases; junction bases not matched to a gene: 6. The V gene's germline CDR1 is SQVTM and CDR2 ANQGSEA. CDR3 DNA: TGCAGCGTCCTCAGCGGGAGGGGGTACAATGAGCAGTTCTTC. It specifies CSVLSGRGYNEQFF.

This rearrangement joins TRBV25-1 to TRBJ1-1, with D uncertain. Trimming pared 5 bases from V and 0 bases from J, leaving 4 bases between. The CDR3 is 12 amino acids. Germline V lookup: CDR1 MGHDK, CDR2 SYGVNS. DNA for the CDR3: TGTGCCAGCAGTCCCATGAACACTGAAGCTTTCTTT. Protein product: CASSPMNTEAFF.

This clone was seen a handful of times. The chain carries TRBV5-1 and TRBJ2-3; no clear D. Germline V gene sequence: CDR1 SGHRS, CDR2 YFSETQ. The CDR3 has 12 residues. V lost 4 bases and J lost 5, with 8 bases in between. The CDR3 DNA sequence: TGCGCCAGCAGCATCCAGGAAGATACGCAGTATTTT. Protein product: CASSIQEDTQYF.

The chain employs TRBV27 and TRBJ1-1, with D hard to call. The germline V gene encodes CDR1 MNHEY and CDR2 SMNVEV (reference sequence). The ends were cut back, 6 bases at V and 6 bases at J, with 17 bases in the middle. This CDR3 contains 14 residues. CDR3 region: CASSNLGLKSEAFF. CDR3 DNA sequence: TGTGCCAGCAGCAACCTCGGGTTAAAATCTGAAGCTTTCTTT.

The rearrangement joins TRBV7-2 to TRBJ2-5; TRBD1 matches at 11 bases. The CDR3 extends over 15 amino acids. V was pared by 1 base and J by 4 bases, with 2 bases of the junction left unmatched. Germline assignment: CDR1 SGHTA and CDR2 FQGNSA. The CDR3 sequence: CASSLGGTGGETQYF. DNA of the CDR3: TGTGCCAGCAGCTTAGGCGGGACAGGGGGAGAGACCCAGTACTTC.

This clone turned up a few times. The chain is built from TRBV6-1 and TRBJ2-1, with 11 bases that match TRBD2. The V and J ends lost 9 bases and 0 bases, in that order; junction bases with no gene match: 4. The CDR3 is 15 amino acids. Germline values: CDR1 MNHNS, CDR2 SASEGT. In nucleotides, the CDR3 is TGTGCCAGTTATGGGACTAGCGGCTCCTACAATGAGCAGTTCTTC. Its translation: CASYGTSGSYNEQFF.

This clone was observed a single time. The rearrangement uses TRBV10-3 and TRBJ1-5; D is ambiguous. CDR1 is ENHRY and CDR2 is SYGVKD in the germline V gene. The V end was cut by 3 bases, the J end by 2 bases, with 11 bases between. The CDR3 has 15 amino acids. The CDR3 spells CAISDGGLGNQPQHF. DNA of the CDR3: TGTGCCATCAGTGATGGAGGGCTCGGCAATCAGCCCCAGCATTTT.

J is TRBJ2-1 and V is TRBV2, with TRBD1 identical over 9 bases. The CDR3 is 15 amino acids. The trim removed 6 bases at V and 3 bases at J, leaving 6 bases unmatched. Germline CDR1 SNHLY, CDR2 FYNNEI. This CDR3 reads CASRKGQGVYNEQFF. The CDR3 coding sequence is TGTGCCAGCAGGAAGGGACAGGGTGTCTACAATGAGCAGTTCTTC.

The chain joins TRBV27 to TRBJ2-5, with D possibly being TRBD2 (6 bases). V lost 6 bases, J lost 4 bases, and 21 bases lay in between. Looked up from germline, CDR1 is MNHEY and CDR2 is SMNVEV (reference sequence). The CDR3 is 16 residues long. This CDR3 reads CASSSWSSGRGETQYF. The CDR3 bases are TGTGCCAGCAGCTCCTGGAGCTCGGGGCGGGGAGAGACCCAGTACTTC.

With regard to this clone: Possible read error: a much larger clone is one base away. The chain employs TRBV7-9 and TRBJ2-2; 9 positions agree with TRBD2. The CDR3 contains 16 residues. Germline V CDR1 and CDR2: SEHNR, FQNEAQ (reference sequence). The CDR3 DNA reads TGTGCCAGCAGCCGCGGACTAGCGCTGAACACCGGGGAGCTGGTTTTT. Translating it yields CASSRGLALNTGELVF.

This clone was detected a few times. The chain uses TRBV5-4 and TRBJ2-5; no firm D call. Germline assignment: CDR1 SGHNT and CDR2 YYREEE (reference sequence). CDR3 length: 15 residues. V gave up 2 bases and J gave up 3 bases, with 14 bases separating them. The CDR3 protein is CASSLSGLAEETQYF. In DNA form, the CDR3 reads TGTGCCAGCAGCTTATCTGGTCTGGCCGAAGAGACCCAGTACTTC.

The genes are TRBV5-6 and TRBJ2-1; 11 bases are a match to TRBD2. Trimming took 6 bases from V and 8 from J; bases not matched to a gene: 22. The germline CDR1 and CDR2 sequences are SGHDT and YYEEEE. CDR3 length: 19 residues. DNA of the CDR3: TGTGCCAGCACCAGGTTCCGACCGATAACTAGCGGGAGTCTCTATGAGCAGTTCTTC. Residues: CASTRFRPITSGSLYEQFF.

This clone was seen ten or more times. The chain combines TRBV2 with TRBJ2-5, with a possible D match to TRBD2 (6 bases). This CDR3 is 14 amino acids long. The germline V gene has CDR1 SNHLY and CDR2 FYNNEI. Trimming removed 8 bases from V and 5 bases from J, with 18 bases in between. Here the CDR3 DNA reads TGTGCCAGCGCCATGACGGGAGTCGGCGAGACCCAGTACTTC. Its translation is CASAMTGVGETQYF.

V is TRBV6-5 and J is TRBJ2-1, with 11 bases identical to TRBD1. This CDR3 is built from 15 residues. The trim removed 2 bases at V and 9 bases at J, leaving 6 bases unmatched. Germline loops: CDR1 MNHEY, CDR2 SVGAGI. Written as DNA, the CDR3 is TGTGCCAGCAGTTACCGGACAGGGGGCGAAGGTGAGCAGTTCTTC. Residues: CASSYRTGGEGEQFF.

This clone showed up just a few times. Other nucleotide sequences from this sample produce the same CDR3. This sequence joins TRBV29-1 and TRBJ1-2, with 8 bases identical to TRBD1. There are 11 residues in the CDR3. Trimming removed 6 bases from V and 3 bases from J; junction bases left unmatched: 0. Germline V gives CDR1 SQVTM, CDR2 ANQGSEA. CDR3 protein: CSVGQDYGYTF. In DNA form, the CDR3 reads TGCAGCGTGGGACAGGACTATGGCTACACCTTC.

This clone appeared a few times. The J gene is TRBJ2-7, the V gene TRBV30; a possible D gene is TRBD1 (7 bases). The CDR3 has 17 amino acids. The V end lost 3 bases, the J end lost 6 bases, and 27 bases lay between the germline ends. Germline CDR1 reads GTSNPN; CDR2 reads SVGIG (reference sequence). The CDR3 DNA follows: TGTGCCTGGAGCCAGGGGGGACGCGCATCTTTCTACTCCGAGCAGTACTTC. Encoded protein: CAWSQGGRASFYSEQYF.

This clone was counted a few times. The chain is built from TRBV30 and TRBJ2-2; maybe TRBD1 (5 bases). V gave up 5 bases and J gave up 7 bases, with 14 bases separating them. The CDR3 is 13 amino acids. The V gene's germline CDR1 is GTSNPN and CDR2 SVGIG (reference sequence). The CDR3 DNA sequence: TGTGCCTGGGGGGCCCAGTGGAACGGGGAGCTGTTTTTT. It encodes CAWGAQWNGELFF.

In its sample, this clone was seen a few times. DNA for the CDR3: TGTGCCAGCAGCTTAACAAACTCTGGGGCCAACGTCCTGACTTTC. Its translation is CASSLTNSGANVLTF. The chain has TRBV7-3 and TRBJ2-6, with D hard to call. V lost 0 bases to trimming and J lost 0 bases, with 3 bases between them. This CDR3 spans 15 amino acids. Germline V gives CDR1 SGHTA, CDR2 FQGTGA. Variable domain in full (rest from reference TRBV7-3 and TRBJ2-6): GAGVSQTPSNKVTEKGKYVELRCDPISGHTALYWYRQSLGQGPEFLIYFQGTGAADDSGLPNDRFFAVRPEGSVSTLKIQRTERGDSAVYLCASSLTNSGANVLTFGAGSRLTVL.

CDR3 loop: CASSLGPQGGYGYTF. CDR3 bases: TGTGCCAGCAGCTTAGGCCCCCAGGGCGGTTATGGCTACACCTTC. This chain joins TRBV13 and TRBJ1-2; maybe TRBD1 (5 bases). The V and J ends lost 0 bases and 5 bases respectively, with 13 bases between them. The CDR3 totals 15 residues. Germline assignment: CDR1 PRHDT and CDR2 FYEKMQ (reference sequence).

As for this clone: A far bigger clonotype differs at one base, so this is likely a read error. The chain combines TRBV29-1 with TRBJ1-1; D unresolved. V was cut by 4 bases and J by 4 bases, with 10 bases left in between. CDR3 length: 12 residues. From germline, CDR1 is SQVTM and CDR2 ANQGSEA. This CDR3 is CSVGRAGTEAFF. The CDR3 nucleotides are TGCAGCGTTGGGCGGGCGGGCACTGAAGCTTTCTTT.